This TCR beta chain was found in a study of brain T cells in children with intractable seizures. TCRdb's copy holds only in-frame clones and misses some; the assay was immunoSEQ multiplex PCR. Here the sample spans 110,000 or so clones, roughly 94% being singletons. The CDR3 covers 13 residues. V shed 2 bases and J 5 bases; nucleotides not matched to a gene: 2. Germline loops: CDR1 MDHEN, CDR2 SYDVKM. Patients received at least one anti-epileptic drug before surgery. This chain uses TRBV28 with TRBJ2-5; TRBD2 aligns across 7 bases. The sequence was obtained from a boy less than two years old with hemimegalencephaly and intractable seizures. This material consisted of peripheral blood, taken at surgery. CDR3 sequence (DNA): TGTGCCAGCAGTTTAATTAGCGGGGAGACCCAGTACTTC. Amino acids: CASSLISGETQYF.